The 29 T cell receptor beta chains presented below share a single source sample, sequenced in a study of OX40 agonist ivuxolimab in advanced cancers. Profiling relied on immunoSEQ multiplex PCR, and the TCRdb table lists in-frame clones only, not all of them. The sample includes tens of thousands of clones, approximately 90% seen only once; the top ten take approximately 0.25%. Sequenced material: CD4+ or CD8+ T cells sorted from blood, taken in a trial of the OX40 agonist ivuxolimab. These receptors all come from an adult with an advanced solid tumor such as melanoma, head and neck, liver or kidney cancer.

Notes on this clone: The same CDR3 can be traced to other DNA sequences in this sample. The chain carries TRBV7-9 and TRBJ2-3; D perhaps matches TRBD2 (5 bases). This CDR3 comprises 14 residues. Germline loops: CDR1 SEHNR, CDR2 FQNEAQ (reference sequence). The V end lost 2 bases, the J end lost 1 base, and 7 bases lay between the germline ends. The CDR3 sequence is CASSLRGGTDTQYF. The CDR3 DNA follows: TGTGCCAGCAGCTTACGGGGTGGCACAGATACGCAGTATTTT.

The chain is built from TRBV6-5 and TRBJ2-2; possible D gene TRBD2, 7 bases. This CDR3 has 15 residues. CDR1 is MNHEY and CDR2 is SVGAGI in the germline V gene. The V end lost 6 bases, the J end lost 2 bases, and 13 bases lay between the germline ends. CDR3 region: CASRGGGANTGELFF. For the CDR3, the DNA is TGTGCCAGCAGAGGTGGGGGGGCAAACACCGGGGAGCTGTTTTTT.

V and J are TRBV29-1 and TRBJ1-3; D unresolved. The CDR3 covers 13 residues. Germline V gives CDR1 SQVTM, CDR2 ANQGSEA. The V and J ends lost 5 bases and 0 bases respectively, with 8 bases between them. The CDR3 is CSVIANSGNTIYF. CDR3 DNA: TGCAGCGTTATTGCAAACTCTGGAAACACCATATATTTT.

DNA of the CDR3: TGCGCCAGCAGTGAGTTTGCGACTAGCGGTGAGCAGTTCTTC. It encodes CASSEFATSGEQFF. The chain is built from TRBV10-2 and TRBJ2-1; 9 nucleotides line up with TRBD2. CDR1 WSHSY and CDR2 SAAADI come from the germline V gene. The CDR3 sequence is 14 residues long. The V gene end was trimmed by 1 base and the J gene end by 9 bases; junction bases not matched to a gene: 4.

This chain links TRBV5-1 with TRBJ2-3, with TRBD2 matching 8 bases. Germline values: CDR1 SGHRS, CDR2 YFSETQ. The V gene end was trimmed by 0 bases and the J gene end by 6 bases; junction bases not matched to a gene: 6. The CDR3 totals 15 residues. CDR3 bases: TGCGCCAGCAGCTTGGCGGGACTAGAAATGGATACGCAGTATTTT. Translating it yields CASSLAGLEMDTQYF.

The chain links TRBV5-6 to TRBJ2-7; D might be TRBD1 (7 bases). CDR1 and CDR2 (germline): SGHDT, YYEEEE. V was pared by 3 bases and J by 2 bases, with 12 bases between. This CDR3 comprises 14 residues. The CDR3 is CASSSAGQTYEQYF. The CDR3 DNA is TGTGCCAGCAGCTCTGCGGGACAGACCTACGAGCAGTACTTC.

CDR3 coding DNA: TGTGCCAGCAACATGGACCCACCCTGGGCCAATGAGCAGTTCTTC. This sequence encodes CASNMDPPWANEQFF. The chain carries TRBV6-6 and TRBJ2-1; unclear D gene. The germline CDR1 and CDR2 sequences are MNHNY and SVGAGI (reference sequence). This CDR3 has 15 amino acids. V was pared by 7 bases and J by 6 bases, with 19 bases between.

J is TRBJ1-5 and V is TRBV9; D possibly corresponds to TRBD1 (5 bases). V was cut by 0 bases and J by 0 bases, with 7 bases left in between. This CDR3 has 15 residues. Germline V gives CDR1 SGDLS, CDR2 YYNGEE. The DNA of the CDR3 is TGTGCCAGCAGCGTAGGACAGACTAGCAATCAGCCCCAGCATTTT. Protein sequence: CASSVGQTSNQPQHF.

The chain employs TRBV6-6 and TRBJ1-2, with 9 bases fitting TRBD1. The CDR3 is 14 amino acids. After removal of 10 bases from V and 5 bases from J, the junction contained 11 bases not matched to a gene. CDR1 is MNHNY, CDR2 SVGAGI, per germline (reference sequence). The CDR3 is CATTPGQGPYGYTF. CDR3 bases: TGTGCCACTACCCCGGGACAGGGACCTTATGGCTACACCTTC.

The chain combines TRBV29-1 with TRBJ2-7; TRBD1 agrees at 10 bases. Germline V gene lookup returns CDR1 SQVTM and CDR2 ANQGSEA. V lost 4 bases and J lost 12; bases outside the gene matches: 9. The CDR3 totals 12 residues. CDR3 in amino acids: CSVAGTGESVYF. The CDR3 DNA reads TGCAGCGTTGCCGGGACAGGGGAATCGGTGTACTTC.

V usage is TRBV2 and J usage is TRBJ2-1; TRBD2 matches 14 bases. Trimming at V came to 6 bases and at J to 13 bases, leaving 11 bases not matched to a gene. This CDR3 region has 15 residues. CDR1 and CDR2 (germline): SNHLY, FYNNEI. CDR3 in amino acids: CASRFAGTSGRRQFF. Written as DNA, the CDR3 is TGTGCCAGCAGATTCGCCGGGACTAGCGGGAGAAGACAGTTCTTC.

The chain couples TRBV28 to TRBJ1-6; 8 bases align to TRBD1. Unmatched junction bases numbered 9, after V lost 5 bases and J lost 0 bases. Germline values: CDR1 MDHEN, CDR2 SYDVKM. There are 18 residues in the CDR3. The CDR3: CASSPSRTGSSYNSPLHF. DNA for the CDR3: TGTGCCAGCAGTCCTTCTAGGACAGGGAGCTCCTATAATTCACCCCTCCACTTT.

The count of this clone is one. The CDR3 protein is CASSLDIREGYEQYF. In DNA form, the CDR3 reads TGTGCCAGCAGCTTAGATATCCGGGAGGGCTACGAGCAGTACTTC. This chain connects TRBV11-3 to TRBJ2-7; 8 bases fit TRBD2. CDR1 is SGHNT, CDR2 YENEEA, per germline. The CDR3 spans 15 residues. The ends lost 0 bases at V and 3 bases at J; junction bases unmatched: 4.

J is TRBJ1-2 and V is TRBV6-1; D is uncertain. The CDR3 spans 14 residues. The germline V gene has CDR1 MNHNS and CDR2 SASEGT. Trimming stripped 5 bases from V and 0 bases from J, with 10 bases between. CDR3 sequence (DNA): TGTGCCAGCAGTTCCCGACAAGCTAACTATGGCTACACCTTC. It codes for CASSSRQANYGYTF.

The chain links TRBV13 to TRBJ1-1; unclear D gene. Germline V lookup: CDR1 PRHDT, CDR2 FYEKMQ (reference sequence). V was shortened by 3 bases and J by 0 bases, with 8 bases between the two germline ends. This CDR3 comprises 14 residues. Here the CDR3 reads CASSFGEVNTEAFF. The CDR3 DNA reads TGTGCCAGCAGCTTCGGCGAAGTGAACACTGAAGCTTTCTTT.

The rearrangement uses TRBV7-3 and TRBJ2-3, with D unresolved. The V end lost 5 bases, the J end lost 3 bases, and 9 bases lay between the germline ends. Germline values: CDR1 SGHTA, CDR2 FQGTGA. This CDR3 has 13 residues. CDR3 protein: CASSADLTDTQYF. The CDR3 nucleotides read TGTGCCAGCAGCGCGGATTTGACAGATACGCAGTATTTT.

V is TRBV7-8 and J is TRBJ1-5; D unresolved. CDR3 size: 13 residues. Trimming left V 7 bases short and J 5 bases short, with 12 bases between. Germline V CDR1 and CDR2: SGHVS, FQNEAQ. The CDR3 DNA follows: TGTGCCAGCACCCCAACGGGTCATCAGCCCCAGCATTTT. Translation gives CASTPTGHQPQHF.

The gene calls are TRBV7-8 and TRBJ2-4, with D unclear. The V end was cut by 1 base, the J end by 7 bases, with 11 bases between. Germline V gene lookup returns CDR1 SGHVS and CDR2 FQNEAQ. The CDR3 spans 14 residues. CDR3 amino acids: CASSLVPLGNIQYF. The CDR3, as DNA: TGTGCCAGCAGCTTAGTGCCTCTAGGGAACATTCAGTACTTC.

The J gene is TRBJ2-1, the V gene TRBV7-2, with D perhaps TRBD2 (6 bases). Trimming left V 5 bases short and J 6 bases short, with 8 bases between. Per the germline V gene, CDR1 is SGHTA and CDR2 is FQGNSA. This CDR3 spans 12 amino acids. The CDR3 DNA is TGTGCCAGCAGCCCCGGGAGCAATGAGCAGTTCTTC. Amino acids: CASSPGSNEQFF.

This chain uses TRBV19 with TRBJ1-2, with D perhaps TRBD1 (5 bases). The V gene's germline CDR1 is LNHDA and CDR2 SQIVND (reference sequence). V lost 6 bases to trimming and J lost 0 bases, with 11 bases between them. The CDR3 consists of 14 residues. The CDR3 DNA sequence: TGTGCCAGTAGCCGGGGGAATCCTAACTATGGCTACACCTTC. Protein sequence: CASSRGNPNYGYTF.

The V call is TRBV28, the J call TRBJ1-2; D remains unclear. The germline V and J ends were trimmed by 6 bases and 4 bases, with 9 bases remaining between them. Germline CDR1 is MDHEN and CDR2 is SYDVKM. This CDR3 is 12 amino acids long. The CDR3: CASSPYIYGYTF. In DNA, the CDR3 is TGTGCCAGCAGCCCTTACATCTATGGCTACACCTTC.

This clone was recorded once. The J gene is TRBJ2-3, the V gene TRBV7-6; possibly TRBD2 for D (7 bases). Deletions cut 6 bases from V and 4 bases from J, with 20 bases between. CDR1 SGHVS and CDR2 FNYEAQ come from the germline V gene. The CDR3 covers 16 residues. CDR3 sequence (DNA): TGTGCCAGCAGGTCCGGGGGCGGGAGCGTGTCAGATACGCAGTATTTT. Translating it yields CASRSGGGSVSDTQYF.

V usage is TRBV4-1 and J usage is TRBJ2-6, with D possibly being TRBD1 (5 bases). This CDR3 spans 17 amino acids. V gave up 9 bases and J gave up 1 base, with 19 bases separating them. Germline V gives CDR1 MGHRA, CDR2 YSYEKL. The CDR3 region is CASRTGPSGSGANVLTF. The DNA for the CDR3 is TGCGCCAGTAGAACAGGCCCTTCAGGGTCTGGGGCCAACGTCCTGACTTTC.

The J gene is TRBJ2-7, the V gene TRBV2, with 11 bases fitting TRBD1. V lost 7 bases to trimming and J lost 7 bases; unmatched junction nucleotides: 6. Germline V lookup: CDR1 SNHLY, CDR2 FYNNEI. The CDR3 is made up of 13 amino acids. This CDR3 reads CASTGQGAGEQYF. CDR3 nucleotides: TGTGCCAGCACTGGACAGGGGGCCGGGGAGCAGTACTTC.

This chain links TRBV2 with TRBJ2-1; 11 nucleotides line up with TRBD2. The germline V gene has CDR1 SNHLY and CDR2 FYNNEI. CDR3 length equals 14 residues. The V and J ends lost 8 bases and 3 bases, in that order; junction bases with no gene match: 3. Here the CDR3 reads CASCSGRDYNEQFF. CDR3 nucleotides: TGTGCCAGCTGTAGCGGGAGGGACTACAATGAGCAGTTCTTC.

This sequence joins TRBV27 and TRBJ2-3; D might be TRBD2 (6 bases). Trimming took off 2 bases at V and 0 bases at J, with 9 bases between the two ends. The CDR3 contains 15 residues. CDR1 and CDR2 (germline): MNHEY, SMNVEV (reference sequence). The CDR3 region has the DNA TGTGCCAGCAGTTTAATTAGCGGAAGCACAGATACGCAGTATTTT. It translates to CASSLISGSTDTQYF.

The genes are TRBV5-5 and TRBJ1-4; no clear D. The V gene's germline CDR1 is SGHKS and CDR2 YYEKEE (reference sequence). V shed 1 base and J shed 6 bases, with 7 bases lying between them. This CDR3 is 13 amino acids long. CDR3: CASSLNGDEKLFF. The DNA of the CDR3 is TGTGCCAGCAGCTTGAATGGAGATGAAAAACTGTTTTTT.

The V call is TRBV6-5, the J call TRBJ2-1, with TRBD1 matching over 7 bases. The germline CDR1 and CDR2 sequences are MNHEY and SVGAGI. CDR3 length equals 13 residues. V gave up 5 bases and J gave up 7 bases; unmatched junction bases: 5. The CDR3, as DNA: TGTGCCAGCAGTAAGACAGGGCGGAATGAGCAGTTCTTC. Protein product: CASSKTGRNEQFF.

The chain's CDR3 is CASSLSGGDYNEQFF. The DNA of the CDR3 is TGTGCCAGCAGCCTTAGCGGGGGGGATTACAATGAGCAGTTCTTC. The rearrangement links TRBV7-3 to TRBJ2-1; 11 nucleotides agree with TRBD2. The ends lost 5 bases at V and 4 bases at J; junction bases unmatched: 4. The CDR3 covers 15 residues. In germline, CDR1 is SGHTA, CDR2 FQGTGA.